The T cell receptor (beta chain) described here comes from a study of T cell responses to AZD1222 COVID-19 vaccine. Concerning this clone: Its antigen is still unknown.

V lost 4 bases and J lost 6; bases outside the gene matches: 5. CDR1 SQVTM and CDR2 ANQGSEA come from the germline V gene. CDR3 length equals 12 residues. TCRdb's table, derived via immunoSEQ multiplex PCR, lists solely in-frame clones and lacks some. There are roughly 97,000 clones in the sample; around 89% occur only once, and approximately 7.5% lies in the top ten. Study results and caveats: Baseline serology detected seropositivity in only a handful of AZD1222 recipients. Epitopes outside B.1.351 and B.1.1.7 mutated regions reportedly drew nearly half of spike TCRs. The sample set comprised mostly white British donors with more females, and clonal diversity was possibly underestimated.

The genes are TRBV29-1 and TRBJ1-2, with TRBD1 matching over 7 bases. Here the sequenced sample was peripheral blood, taken on day 0 of AZD1222 vaccination. This TCR was recovered from an adult in good health. The CDR3 coding sequence is TGCAGCGTTGGACAGGGCTTGGATGGCTACACCTTC. Translation: CSVGQGLDGYTF.